The 9 T cell receptor beta chains reported below all come from one sample, sequenced in a study of metastatic and nonmetastatic thyroid tumors. TCRdb reprocessed the PCR reads using MiXCR. This sample has some 14,000 clones, with about 23% found just once. Nobody among the patients had been given any treatment before thyroid surgery. The source material was blood. Source of these receptors: a female donor with papillary thyroid cancer or a benign thyroid nodule (not recorded which). Some clones in this sample may be carry-over from other donors' samples.

The genes are TRBV6-1 and TRBJ2-3, with D possibly being TRBD1 (5 bases). The CDR3 has 13 amino acids. V lost 6 bases and J 7 bases, leaving 14 bases between the germline ends. Germline assignment: CDR1 MNHNS and CDR2 SASEGT. DNA for the CDR3: TGTGCCAGCAGAGCCGACAGTGCGTATACGCAGTATTTT. Amino acid sequence: CASRADSAYTQYF.

Many counts were recorded for this clone. The chain carries TRBV9 and TRBJ2-7; 10 bases fit TRBD1. The CDR3 extends over 15 amino acids. Germline V CDR1 and CDR2: SGDLS, YYNGEE. Trimming at V came to 0 bases and at J to 4 bases, leaving 4 bases not matched to a gene. The CDR3 nucleotides read TGTGCCAGCAGCGTAGGTCCGGGACAGGGGTACGAGCAGTACTTC. Its translation: CASSVGPGQGYEQYF.

This clone was detected only once. One base away lies a much larger clone, so this may be a sequencing read error. The chain is built from TRBV14 and TRBJ2-5; D may correspond to TRBD1 or TRBD2 (5 bases each). Trimming cost V 2 bases and J 5 bases, with 15 bases left between them. The CDR3 runs 15 residues. Germline-derived CDR1 and CDR2 are SGHDN and FVKESK. The CDR3, as DNA: TGTGCCAGCAGCCAAAATGCGCTAGCAGGGGAGACCCAGTACTTC. Protein sequence: CASSQNALAGETQYF. The complete variable domain, with remaining parts taken from reference TRBV14 and TRBJ2-5, reads EAGVTQFPSHSVIEKGQTVTLRCDPISGHDNLYWYRRVMGKEIKFLLHFVKESKQDESGMPNNRFLAERTGGTYSTLKVQPAELEDSGVYFCASSQNALAGETQYFGPGTRLLVL.

This clone turned up a few times. At one boundary the junction diverges from the germline segment, which might be a read error. The V gene is TRBV24-1, the J gene TRBJ1-2, with unresolved D. The CDR3 runs to 14 residues. The germline V gene encodes CDR1 KGHDR and CDR2 SFDVKD. The CDR3, as DNA: TGCGCCACCAGTGATGAGGGATCTTCCTATTGCCACACCTTC. This sequence encodes CATSDEGSSYCHTF.

This clone has a handful of counts. V usage is TRBV6-1 and J usage is TRBJ1-1; TRBD1 matches 8 bases. Germline V gene sequence: CDR1 MNHNS, CDR2 SASEGT. With 4 bases clipped from V and 6 bases from J, the junction kept 1 base outside the gene matches. The CDR3 is made up of 12 amino acids. The CDR3 DNA follows: TGTGCCAGCAGTGTGACAGGGGCTGAAGCTTTCTTT. It specifies CASSVTGAEAFF.

This clone is medium-sized within its sample. The gene calls are TRBV28 and TRBJ2-3, with D perhaps TRBD2 (5 bases). CDR1 is MDHEN and CDR2 is SYDVKM in the germline V gene. V shed 3 bases and J shed 0 bases, with 16 bases lying between them. The length of the CDR3 is 17 residues. CDR3 sequence (DNA): TGTGCCAGCAGTTTTCTACCCGGGGAGCCGAGCACAGATACGCAGTATTTT. Translating gives CASSFLPGEPSTDTQYF.

This clone was picked up many times. The rearrangement links TRBV7-8 to TRBJ1-5; maybe TRBD1 (5 bases). CDR3 length equals 17 residues. V was clipped by 1 base and J by 0 bases, with 13 bases between them. Germline V gives CDR1 SGHVS, CDR2 FQNEAQ. The CDR3 is CASSLGRKGPSNQPQHF. DNA for the CDR3: TGTGCCAGCAGCTTAGGGAGGAAGGGGCCTAGCAATCAGCCCCAGCATTTT.

The chain has TRBV5-1 and TRBJ1-2; D not resolved. CDR3 size: 13 residues. V lost 0 bases and J lost 0, with 3 bases in between. Germline assignment: CDR1 SGHRS and CDR2 YFSETQ. The CDR3 protein is CASSLGTNYGYTF. The CDR3 DNA sequence: TGCGCCAGCAGCTTGGGGACTAACTATGGCTACACCTTC.

The sample holds many counts of this clone. A single base separates this from a much larger clone, so it may be a read error. The genes are TRBV15 and TRBJ1-4, with D perhaps matching TRBD1 (6 bases). The V end was cut by 0 bases, the J end by 7 bases, with 15 bases between. The CDR3 is 16 residues long. Per the germline V gene, CDR1 is LNHNV and CDR2 is YYDKDF (reference sequence). The CDR3 DNA reads TGTGCCACCAGCAGAGATTGGACAGCCTCTGGTGAAAAACTGTTTTTT. Translated: CATSRDWTASGEKLFF.